This is a list of T cell receptor beta chains from one sample in a study of OX40 agonist ivuxolimab in advanced cancers. Assay used: immunoSEQ multiplex PCR; TCRdb lists only in-frame clones, some missing. Altogether roughly 84,000 clones are present, about 85% being singletons, with the ten largest covering approximately 4.6%. Specimen: CD4+ or CD8+ T cells sorted from blood, collected in a trial of the OX40 agonist ivuxolimab. The receptors come from an adult with an advanced solid tumor such as melanoma, head and neck, liver or kidney cancer. Both conserved end residues are part of each CDR3. The D gene is left open where the match is weak. For some rows the clone size is stated as once, few or many, or as a class when expanded; others skip it.

V	J	size	D	CDR3	DNA
TRBV18	TRBJ2-2	.	TRBD1	CASSFQTVRQGTGELFF	TGTGCCAGCTCATTTCAAACCGTTCGACAGGGTACCGGGGAGCTGTTTTTT
TRBV27	TRBJ1-1	few	.	CASSSTPRTSNTEAFF	TGTGCCAGCAGTTCAACCCCACGGACCTCGAACACTGAAGCTTTCTTT
TRBV7-2	TRBJ1-4	.	TRBD1	CASSSNLVGAGGPNEKLFF	TGTGCCAGCAGCTCGAACCTGGTTGGGGCAGGGGGCCCTAATGAAAAACTGTTTTTT
TRBV7-2	TRBJ2-3	.	.	CASSLLGGATDTQYF	TGTGCCAGCAGCTTATTGGGGGGGGCAACAGATACGCAGTATTTT
TRBV18	TRBJ2-7	.	TRBD2	CASSPPGLAGGGNEQYF	TGTGCCAGCTCACCGCCGGGACTAGCGGGAGGAGGGAACGAGCAGTACTTC
TRBV7-9	TRBJ2-7	.	.	CASSLLPSDNSGQYF	TGCGCCAGCAGCCTACTACCCTCCGACAACTCGGGGCAGTACTTC
TRBV19	TRBJ2-3	.	TRBD2	CASMGASGRFSTDTQYF	TGTGCCAGTATGGGAGCTAGCGGGCGTTTTAGCACAGATACGCAGTATTTT
TRBV30	TRBJ2-5	.	.	CAWSPPPLADGETQYF	TGTGCCTGGAGTCCGCCCCCCCTGGCGGATGGCGAGACCCAGTACTTC
TRBV2	TRBJ1-3	.	.	CASRTREGTGNTIYF	TGTGCCAGCAGGACTCGTGAGGGTACTGGAAACACCATATATTTT
TRBV5-8	TRBJ2-4	once	.	CASSSGRENIQYF	TGTGCCAGCAGCTCGGGACGGGAAAACATTCAGTACTTC
TRBV10-1	TRBJ2-1	.	.	CASSPQGYGVLDEQFF	TGCGCCAGCAGCCCCCAGGGCTACGGCGTATTGGATGAGCAGTTCTTC
TRBV2	TRBJ2-7	.	.	CASRGQATYEQYF	TGTGCCAGCAGGGGACAAGCAACCTACGAGCAGTACTTC
TRBV27	TRBJ2-1	.	.	CASSSQGTYNEQFF	TGTGCCAGCAGTTCCCAGGGCACCTACAATGAGCAGTTCTTC
TRBV27	TRBJ2-7	.	.	CASSQTGLYEQYF	TGTGCCAGCAGTCAGACGGGGCTTTACGAGCAGTACTTC
TRBV10-3	TRBJ2-5	once	TRBD1	CAISEGGQQETQYF	TGTGCCATCAGTGAGGGGGGACAGCAAGAGACCCAGTACTTC
TRBV19	TRBJ2-3	.	.	CASSITDFRDTQYF	TGTGCCAGTAGTATAACCGATTTCAGAGATACGCAGTATTTT
TRBV6-5	TRBJ1-2	.	.	CASSYSSDARGGYTF	TGTGCCAGCAGTTACTCTTCCGACGCGAGGGGTGGCTACACCTTC
TRBV5-6	TRBJ1-2	.	.	CASSGGPTLAYGYTF	TGTGCCAGCAGCGGGGGCCCAACATTAGCCTATGGCTACACCTTC
TRBV7-3	TRBJ1-3	.	TRBD1	CASSLTDPAGTGGNTIYF	TGTGCCAGCAGCTTAACGGATCCGGCTGGGACAGGGGGAAACACCATATATTTT
TRBV28	TRBJ2-7	.	.	CASSLSWGLLLKQYF	TGTGCCAGCAGTTTATCTTGGGGTCTTTTGTTGAAGCAGTACTTC
TRBV30	TRBJ1-5	few	TRBD1	CAWSPGQGISNQPQHF	TGTGCCTGGAGCCCGGGACAGGGGATAAGCAATCAGCCCCAGCATTTT
TRBV18	TRBJ2-3	.	.	CASSPSKGRADTQYF	TGTGCCAGCTCACCCTCAAAGGGAAGGGCAGATACGCAGTATTTT
TRBV7-9	TRBJ1-2	.	TRBD1	CASSPRQGAYGYTF	TGTGCCAGCAGCCCCCGACAGGGGGCCTATGGCTACACCTTC
TRBV7-9	TRBJ1-1	.	.	CASSFPLRNTEAFF	TGTGCCAGCAGCTTCCCCTTAAGGAACACTGAAGCTTTCTTT
TRBV9	TRBJ2-3	once	.	CASGGWTLGLDTQYF	TGTGCCAGCGGGGGTTGGACACTAGGGTTGGATACGCAGTATTTT